These 10 T cell receptor beta chains were sequenced from one sample in a study of blood T cell repertoires in COVID-19. Sequencing used immunoSEQ multiplex PCR; TCRdb keeps in-frame clones, though not all of them. The sample lists over 35,000 clones; around nine tenths were seen once. Sample: peripheral blood. The origin of the receptors is a man in his forties with COVID-19, enrolled during active disease.

The chain couples TRBV28 to TRBJ1-3; 7 nucleotides agree with TRBD1. The J segment lost 4 bases and the V segment lost 2 bases, leaving 2 bases of the junction unmatched. Germline V lookup: CDR1 MDHEN, CDR2 SYDVKM. This CDR3 contains 14 residues. The CDR3 DNA reads TGTGCCAGCAGTTTACCGGGACAGGGAAACACCATATATTTT. Protein sequence: CASSLPGQGNTIYF. Combining the CDR3 with reference TRBV28 and TRBJ1-3 gives the whole variable domain DVKVTQSSRYLVKRTGEKVFLECVQDMDHENMFWYRQDPGLGLRLIYFSYDVKMKEKGDIPEGYSVSREKKERFSLILESASTNQTSMYLCASSLPGQGNTIYFGEGSWLTVV.

The J gene is TRBJ1-2, the V gene TRBV15; D might be TRBD1 (6 bases). Germline V gene data show CDR1 as LNHNV and CDR2 as YYDKDF (reference sequence). Trimming stripped 1 base from V and 3 bases from J, with 12 bases between. The CDR3 extends over 15 amino acids. CDR3: CATSRVGAKDYGYTF. The CDR3 DNA is TGTGCCACCAGCAGAGTGGGGGCCAAGGACTATGGCTACACCTTC.

This chain links TRBV12-2 with TRBJ1-5; the table's D call TRBD1 went unverified against the DNA. TRBV12-2 is flagged as a pseudogene. The CDR3 extends over 15 amino acids. Here the CDR3 reads CASRPWTGGSQPQHF. The DNA of the CDR3 is TGTGCAAGTCGCCCTTGGACAGGGGGCAGTCAGCCCCAGCATTTT.

The rearrangement links TRBV14 to TRBJ2-7; 9 nucleotides align to TRBD1. The CDR3 is 14 residues long. The germline V gene encodes CDR1 SGHDN and CDR2 FVKESK. Germline trimming cut 4 bases from V and 2 bases from J; bases unmatched to any gene: 3. For the CDR3, the DNA is TGTGCCAGCAGCCCGCGGACAGGGGCCTACGAGCAGTACTTC. Encoded protein: CASSPRTGAYEQYF.

This chain connects TRBV3-1 (or the pseudogene TRBV3-2) to TRBJ2-4; 9 bases line up with TRBD2. This CDR3 contains 14 residues. Germline-derived CDR1 and CDR2 are LGHDT and YNNKEL (reference sequence). After removal of 0 bases from V and 8 bases from J, the junction contained 2 bases not matched to a gene. CDR3 amino acids: CASSQDSGGDIQYF. DNA for the CDR3: TGTGCCAGCAGCCAAGATAGCGGGGGTGACATTCAGTACTTC.

The chain uses TRBV3-1 (or the pseudogene TRBV3-2) and TRBJ2-7; possibly TRBD2 for D (5 bases). V was cut by 4 bases and J by 3 bases, with 10 bases left in between. Germline CDR1 and CDR2: LGHDT and YNNKEL (reference sequence). This CDR3 contains 13 residues. CDR3 in amino acids: CASSRGVRYEQYF. The CDR3, as DNA: TGTGCCAGCAGCCGGGGAGTCCGCTACGAGCAGTACTTC.

The chain joins TRBV28 to TRBJ1-5; 8 nucleotides line up with TRBD1. Germline V gives CDR1 MDHEN, CDR2 SYDVKM. J lost 5 bases, V lost 7 bases, and 4 bases had no gene match. The CDR3 is 13 amino acids. The CDR3 DNA reads as TGTGCCAGCAATGACAGGGGAGATCAGCCCCAGCATTTT. It specifies CASNDRGDQPQHF.

V and J are TRBV5-1 and TRBJ2-3, with 7 bases lining up with TRBD2. CDR3 size: 16 residues. Unmatched junction bases numbered 8, after V lost 0 bases and J lost 4 bases. Germline V gene lookup returns CDR1 SGHRS and CDR2 YFSETQ. CDR3 loop: CASSLAGQGGADTQYF. The CDR3 DNA follows: TGCGCCAGCAGCTTGGCCGGTCAGGGAGGGGCAGATACGCAGTATTTT.

The rearrangement uses TRBV2 and TRBJ1-1; D gene ambiguous. This CDR3 is built from 13 residues. Germline CDR1 is SNHLY and CDR2 is FYNNEI. The germline V and J ends were trimmed by 6 bases and 2 bases, with 10 bases remaining between them. This CDR3 reads CASSARENTEAFF. The DNA for the CDR3 is TGTGCCAGCAGCGCTCGGGAAAACACTGAAGCTTTCTTT.

The chain carries TRBV7-2 and TRBJ2-1; 8 nucleotides line up with TRBD2. The CDR3 is made up of 13 amino acids. Germline CDR1 SGHTA, CDR2 FQGNSA. Unmatched junction bases numbered 6, after V lost 6 bases and J lost 8 bases. Here the CDR3 reads CASRAGVIDEQFF. The CDR3 bases are TGTGCCAGCAGAGCGGGAGTCATCGATGAGCAGTTCTTC.